The rows below give T cell receptor beta chains drawn from one sample of a study of shared clonotypes between healthy human individuals. The assay was immunoSEQ multiplex PCR, and TCRdb's table has in-frame clones only and misses some. The table includes about 2.1 million clones, about 93% detected once. Sequences were obtained from naive CD8+ T cells from PBMCs. These receptors all stem from a man in his late teens or twenties in good health. Some clones in this sample may be carry-over from other donors' samples. Each CDR3 is given with its conserved first and last residue. The D gene is left open where the match is weak. The size of a clone is reported for some rows only, either as once, few or many, or as a class for expanded clones.

TRBD1,TRBV7-8,-,TRBJ2-2,CASSLAGTGLTGELFF,TGTGCCAGCAGCTTAGCCGGGACAGGCTTAACCGGGGAGCTGTTTTTT
-,TRBV2,few,TRBJ1-1,CASITQLNTEAFF,TGTGCCAGCATTACGCAGCTGAACACTGAAGCTTTCTTT
TRBD1,TRBV15,-,TRBJ2-7,CATSAGTAYEQYF,TGTGCCACCAGCGCCGGGACAGCGTACGAGCAGTACTTC
-,TRBV11-2,-,TRBJ2-7,CASSSRYLGHLRGYEQYF,TGTGCCAGCAGCTCCAGGTACCTGGGACATCTCAGAGGCTACGAGCAGTACTTC
TRBD2,TRBV7-2,-,TRBJ2-7,CASSLTTSGVSYEQYF,TGTGCCAGCAGCCTAACGACTAGCGGAGTCTCCTACGAGCAGTACTTC
-,TRBV13,-,TRBJ1-1,CASSSGPNTEAFF,TGTGCCAGCAGCTCGGGACCGAACACTGAAGCTTTCTTT
TRBD1,TRBV14,-,TRBJ2-7,CASSEAWDRSYEQYF,TGTGCCAGCAGCGAAGCCTGGGACAGATCCTACGAGCAGTACTTC
-,TRBV19,-,TRBJ1-5,CASSMRQRNQPQHF,TGTGCCAGTAGTATGAGACAGCGCAATCAGCCCCAGCATTTT
-,TRBV28,-,TRBJ1-1,CASSFGQVLNTEAFF,TGTGCCAGCAGTTTCGGCCAGGTACTGAACACTGAAGCTTTCTTT
-,TRBV30,-,TRBJ1-1,CAWRPRGLNTEAFF,TGTGCCTGGAGGCCTCGGGGCCTTAACACTGAAGCTTTCTTT
-,TRBV13,-,TRBJ2-7,CASSHGRTYEQYF,TGTGCCAGCAGCCACGGACGGACGTACGAGCAGTACTTC
-,TRBV27,-,TRBJ2-7,CASAPRSGYEQYF,TGTGCCAGCGCCCCGAGGTCGGGATACGAGCAGTACTTC
TRBD2,TRBV27,-,TRBJ2-3,CASSPQTSGRYTPSTDTQYF,TGTGCCAGCAGTCCTCAGACTAGCGGGAGGTATACCCCTAGCACAGATACGCAGTATTTT
-,TRBV19,-,TRBJ2-2,CASLPRVAGELFF,TGTGCCAGTCTCCCCCGGGTAGCCGGGGAGCTGTTTTTT
-,TRBV19,-,TRBJ1-5,CASSDVGTGARQPQHF,TGTGCCAGTAGTGATGTTGGAACGGGGGCTCGACAGCCCCAGCATTTT
TRBD1,TRBV27,-,TRBJ2-7,CASSLSGTAEGQYF,TGTGCCAGCAGTTTATCAGGGACAGCAGAGGGGCAGTACTTC
-,TRBV28,-,TRBJ2-5,CASSFFDSGVWETQYF,TGTGCCAGCAGTTTCTTCGACAGTGGGGTGTGGGAGACCCAGTACTTC
TRBD1,TRBV13,-,TRBJ2-7,CASSLVRTGLNEQYF,TGTGCCAGCAGCTTAGTGCGGACAGGGTTGAACGAGCAGTACTTC
TRBD1,TRBV4-2,-,TRBJ1-2,CASTSKSRDSSYGYTF,TGTGCCAGCACCTCAAAGTCCCGGGACAGTTCCTATGGCTACACCTTC
TRBD2,TRBV5-4,once,TRBJ2-7,CASSPRTSSDEQYF,TGTGCCAGCAGCCCGCGGACTAGTAGTGACGAGCAGTACTTC
-,TRBV7-6,-,TRBJ2-7,CASSPLTRDEQYF,TGTGCCAGCAGCCCTTTAACGCGTGACGAGCAGTACTTC
-,TRBV5-6,-,TRBJ1-5,CASSLWDNQAQHF,TGTGCCAGCAGCCTATGGGATAATCAGGCCCAGCATTTT
TRBD2,TRBV6-1,-,TRBJ2-7,CASRLAGLTQEQYF,TGTGCCAGCAGACTAGCGGGATTAACTCAGGAGCAGTACTTC
-,TRBV7-8,-,TRBJ1-1,CASSFRNLNTEAFF,TGTGCCAGCAGCTTCAGGAACCTGAACACTGAAGCTTTCTTT
TRBD1,TRBV9,-,TRBJ1-2,CASSITGTGNNTF,TGTGCCAGCAGCATAACCGGGACAGGGAATAACACCTTC
-,TRBV5-6,-,TRBJ2-1,CASSLDRAYNEQFF,TGTGCCAGCAGCTTGGACAGGGCCTACAATGAGCAGTTCTTC
-,TRBV7-9,-,TRBJ2-7,CASSLALRGFYEQYF,TGTGCCAGCAGCTTAGCGCTTAGAGGCTTCTACGAGCAGTACTTC
-,TRBV4-1,-,TRBJ2-5,CASSRIGGRGQETQYF,TGCGCCAGCAGCCGAATCGGAGGCAGGGGCCAAGAGACCCAGTACTTC
-,TRBV27,-,TRBJ2-3,CASSERFGGSADTQYF,TGTGCCAGCAGTGAACGATTTGGGGGTAGCGCAGATACGCAGTATTTT
TRBD1,TRBV9,-,TRBJ2-7,CASSAGQGAPYEQYF,TGTGCCAGCAGCGCCGGACAGGGTGCGCCCTACGAGCAGTACTTC
TRBD2,TRBV9,-,TRBJ2-1,CASSDRSGGRNEQFF,TGTGCCAGCAGCGATCGGTCCGGGGGGAGAAATGAGCAGTTCTTC
-,TRBV6-1,once,TRBJ1-2,CASSEKGYGYTF,TGTGCCAGCAGTGAAAAGGGATATGGCTACACCTTC
-,TRBV4-3,-,TRBJ1-1,CASSQVKGTYKEAFF,TGCGCCAGCAGCCAAGTGAAGGGTACCTACAAAGAAGCTTTCTTT
TRBD1,TRBV27,-,TRBJ1-2,CASSPGTVPNYGYTF,TGTGCCAGCAGTCCCGGGACAGTGCCTAACTATGGCTACACCTTC
-,TRBV11-3,-,TRBJ1-1,CASGSMNTEAFF,TGTGCCAGCGGCAGCATGAACACTGAAGCTTTCTTT
-,TRBV28,-,TRBJ2-5,CASTAPPKRGYGKETQYF,TGTGCCAGCACGGCTCCCCCAAAGAGAGGGTATGGGAAAGAGACCCAGTACTTC
TRBD2,TRBV7-2,-,TRBJ2-2,CASSPRTSGGNTGELFF,TGTGCCAGCAGCCCCCGGACTAGCGGGGGGAACACCGGGGAGCTGTTTTTT
-,TRBV2,-,TRBJ2-7,CASSGPQGPYEQYF,TGTGCCAGCAGTGGCCCTCAGGGTCCCTACGAGCAGTACTTC
TRBD2,TRBV11-2,-,TRBJ2-1,CASSLQVLAGYNEQFF,TGTGCCAGCAGCTTACAGGTCCTAGCGGGATACAATGAGCAGTTCTTC
-,TRBV5-1,-,TRBJ2-2,CASSLDLSQATGELFF,TGCGCCAGCAGCTTGGATTTATCCCAGGCAACCGGGGAGCTGTTTTTT
TRBD2,TRBV19,-,TRBJ2-7,CASSILAGSNEQYF,TGTGCCAGTAGTATCCTAGCGGGAAGCAACGAGCAGTACTTC
-,TRBV5-1,few,TRBJ1-4,CASSLQGTSGEKLFF,TGCGCCAGCAGCCTCCAGGGAACGTCGGGTGAAAAACTGTTTTTT
-,TRBV4-3,few,TRBJ2-7,CASSQEGRGPSYEQYF,TGCGCCAGCAGCCAGGAAGGGAGGGGGCCCTCCTACGAGCAGTACTTC
-,TRBV5-4,-,TRBJ2-7,CASSLTESSYEQYF,TGTGCCAGCAGCTTGACAGAGAGCTCCTACGAGCAGTACTTC
-,TRBV10-3,-,TRBJ2-5,CAISESSGMEETQYF,TGTGCCATCAGTGAGTCCTCGGGGATGGAAGAGACCCAGTACTTC
-,TRBV5-1,-,TRBJ2-7,CASSLVGGPPYEQYF,TGCGCCAGCAGCTTGGTAGGGGGACCCCCCTACGAGCAGTACTTC
TRBD1,TRBV18,-,TRBJ1-4,CASSPSPGQGVNEKLFF,TGTGCCAGCTCACCCTCTCCCGGACAGGGAGTTAATGAAAAACTGTTTTTT
-,TRBV19,once,TRBJ2-7,CASSTRGGRAYEQYF,TGTGCCAGTAGTACCCGGGGCGGCAGGGCCTACGAGCAGTACTTC
TRBD2,TRBV7-2,-,TRBJ2-1,CASSSLAGGINEQFF,TGTGCCAGCAGCTCCCTAGCGGGAGGGATAAATGAGCAGTTCTTC
-,TRBV23-1,-,TRBJ1-2,CASSQSGSSRKGYTF,TGCGCCAGCAGTCAATCGGGCAGTAGTCGTAAGGGCTACACCTTC